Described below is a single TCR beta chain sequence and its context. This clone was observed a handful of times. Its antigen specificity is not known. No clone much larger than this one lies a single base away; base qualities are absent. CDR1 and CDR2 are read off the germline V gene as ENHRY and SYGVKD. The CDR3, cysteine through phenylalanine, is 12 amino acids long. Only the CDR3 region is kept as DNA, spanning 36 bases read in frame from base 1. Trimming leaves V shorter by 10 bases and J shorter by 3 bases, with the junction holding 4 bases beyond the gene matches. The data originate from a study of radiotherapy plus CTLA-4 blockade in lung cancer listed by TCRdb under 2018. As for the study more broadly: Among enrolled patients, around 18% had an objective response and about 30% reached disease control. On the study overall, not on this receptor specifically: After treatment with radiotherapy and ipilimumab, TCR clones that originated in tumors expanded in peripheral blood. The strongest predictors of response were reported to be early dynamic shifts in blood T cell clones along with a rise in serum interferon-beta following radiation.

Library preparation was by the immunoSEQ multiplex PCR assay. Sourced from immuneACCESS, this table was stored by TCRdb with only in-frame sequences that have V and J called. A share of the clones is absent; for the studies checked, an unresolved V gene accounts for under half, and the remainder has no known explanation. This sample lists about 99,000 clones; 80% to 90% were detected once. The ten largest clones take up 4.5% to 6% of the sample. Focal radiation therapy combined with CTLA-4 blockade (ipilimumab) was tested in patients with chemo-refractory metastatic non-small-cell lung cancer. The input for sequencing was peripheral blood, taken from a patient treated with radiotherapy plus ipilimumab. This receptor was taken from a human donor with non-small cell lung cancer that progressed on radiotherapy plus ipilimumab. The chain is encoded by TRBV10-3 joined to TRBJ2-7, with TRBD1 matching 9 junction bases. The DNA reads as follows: TGTGCCACAGGACAGGGGTTCTACGAGCAGTACTTC. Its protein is CATGQGFYEQYF.